A selection of T cell receptor beta chains follows, all from one sample in a study of neurological immune-mediated disorders. TCRdb re-analysed the 5' RACE reads in MiXCR, keeping a single row per CDR3 protein. The data show some 83,000 distinct CDR3 sequences, 2.5% to 3% seen once. The sample was PBMCs. These receptor sequences come from a woman under 40 with multiple sclerosis. The CDR3 runs from the conserved cysteine through the conserved F or W. The order of the fields is J gene, CDR3 length, V gene, D gene, clone size, CDR3 protein, CDR3 DNA. D genes are given only for firm matches. Clone sizes are shown as once, few, many, or a class for an expanded clone.

J gene: TRBJ2-2; CDR3 length: 15; V gene: TRBV19; D gene: NA; clone size: many; CDR3 protein: CASSIETGSTGELFF; CDR3 DNA: TGTGCCAGTAGTATCGAGACAGGCAGCACCGGGGAGCTGTTTTTT
J gene: TRBJ2-4; CDR3 length: 15; V gene: TRBV20-1; D gene: TRBD2; clone size: many; CDR3 protein: CSATGGLAGVYIQYF; CDR3 DNA: TGCAGTGCTACCGGGGGACTAGCGGGAGTGTACATTCAGTACTTC
J gene: TRBJ2-7; CDR3 length: 15; V gene: TRBV27; D gene: TRBD1; clone size: many; CDR3 protein: CASSLQGASSYEQYF; CDR3 DNA: TGTGCCAGCAGTTTACAGGGGGCATCGTCCTACGAGCAGTACTTC
J gene: TRBJ1-1; CDR3 length: 14; V gene: TRBV20-1; D gene: NA; clone size: many; CDR3 protein: CSARDLERGAEAFF; CDR3 DNA: TGCAGTGCTAGAGATCTCGAGAGGGGCGCTGAAGCTTTCTTT
J gene: TRBJ2-3; CDR3 length: 13; V gene: TRBV12-3/TRBV12-4; D gene: NA; clone size: many; CDR3 protein: CASSLDLSDTQYF; CDR3 DNA: TGTGCCAGCAGTTTAGATTTATCAGATACGCAGTATTTT
J gene: TRBJ2-1; CDR3 length: 15; V gene: TRBV12-3/TRBV12-4; D gene: TRBD2; clone size: many; CDR3 protein: CASSLSLAGYNEQFF; CDR3 DNA: TGTGCCAGCAGTTTAAGCCTAGCGGGTTACAATGAGCAGTTCTTC
J gene: TRBJ1-2; CDR3 length: 15; V gene: TRBV3-1; D gene: NA; clone size: few; CDR3 protein: CASSQQLGTDRGYTF; CDR3 DNA: TGTGCCAGCAGCCAACAACTAGGGACGGACCGGGGCTACACCTTC
J gene: TRBJ2-5; CDR3 length: 14; V gene: TRBV12-3/TRBV12-4; D gene: NA; clone size: many; CDR3 protein: CASSLTGGRETQYF; CDR3 DNA: TGTGCCAGCAGTTTAACGGGGGGCAGGGAGACCCAGTACTTC
J gene: TRBJ2-7; CDR3 length: 13; V gene: TRBV12-3/TRBV12-4; D gene: NA; clone size: many; CDR3 protein: CASTKDRVHEQYF; CDR3 DNA: TGTGCCAGCACCAAGGATCGCGTCCACGAGCAGTACTTC
J gene: TRBJ1-5; CDR3 length: 16; V gene: TRBV19; D gene: NA; clone size: many; CDR3 protein: CASSIRGAYSNQPQHF; CDR3 DNA: TGTGCCAGTAGTATCCGCGGGGCATATAGCAATCAGCCCCAGCATTTT